The rows below give T cell receptor beta chains drawn from one sample of a study of blood T cell repertoires in COVID-19. The protocol was immunoSEQ multiplex PCR, while the TCRdb copy is restricted to in-frame clones and leaves out a portion. The sample carries 350,000 to 450,000 clones, over 75% recorded once. What was sequenced was PBMCs or T cells enriched from blood (not recorded which). These TCRs come from a man aged 35 to 55 in a cohort exposed to, infected with or recovered from COVID-19 (not recorded which). Both conserved end residues are part of each CDR3. The D gene is left open where the match is weak. Size values are once, few and many counts, or a class for expanded clones, and some rows have none.

j_gene,len,d_gene,abundance,v_gene,CDR3nt,CDR3aa
TRBJ2-1,16,TRBD2,.,TRBV3-1/TRBV3-2,TGTGCCAGCAGCCGAACCCATAGCGGGACCTACAATGAGCAGTTCTTC,CASSRTHSGTYNEQFF
TRBJ1-3,14,.,.,TRBV18,TGTGCCAGCTCACCACCGGCTTCTGGAAACACCATATATTTT,CASSPPASGNTIYF
TRBJ2-5,14,TRBD2,once,TRBV27,TGTGCCAGCAGTTTACTAGCGGAACAAGAGACCCAGTACTTC,CASSLLAEQETQYF
TRBJ1-1,11,.,.,TRBV12-3/TRBV12-4,TGTGCCAGCAGTTTTCGGGCTGAAGCTTTCTTT,CASSFRAEAFF
TRBJ2-1,13,.,.,TRBV25-1,TGTGCCAGCAGTGAATGGCATGCGGATGAGCAGTTCTTC,CASSEWHADEQFF
TRBJ1-6,14,TRBD1,.,TRBV7-9,TGTGCCAGCAGCTTAGCAGGGGGCGATTCACCCCTCCACTTT,CASSLAGGDSPLHF
TRBJ2-7,15,TRBD1,.,TRBV11-2,TGTGCCAGCAGCTTAGGTGTGACAGGGGGCTACGAGCAGTACTTC,CASSLGVTGGYEQYF
TRBJ2-5,17,TRBD2,.,TRBV4-1,TGCGCCAGCAGCCAAGCCGGGGGAGCGGGAGTAGGAGAGACCCAGTACTTC,CASSQAGGAGVGETQYF
TRBJ2-7,12,.,.,TRBV5-1,TGCGCCAGCAGCTTGGTGTCCGGCGAGCAGTACTTC,CASSLVSGEQYF
TRBJ2-7,13,TRBD2,.,TRBV3-1/TRBV3-2,TGTGCCAGCAGCCAAGGGGGGGGGACCGAGCAGTACTTC,CASSQGGGTEQYF
TRBJ2-7,12,.,.,TRBV6-2/TRBV6-3,TGTGCCAGCAGTTACCGGGGTTACGAGCAGTACTTC,CASSYRGYEQYF
TRBJ2-5,15,.,.,TRBV2,TGTGCCAGCAGTGGGGGGAGGGGGGGGCAAGAGACCCAGTACTTC,CASSGGRGGQETQYF
TRBJ1-6,17,TRBD1,.,TRBV18,TGTGCCAGCTCACCAAAGCCCCCGCAGGGGGGAAATTCACCCCTCCACTTT,CASSPKPPQGGNSPLHF
TRBJ2-7,14,TRBD2,.,TRBV2,TGTGCCAGCATGCGGGAGATGTTGTCCTACGAGCAGTACTTC,CASMREMLSYEQYF
TRBJ2-1,19,TRBD2,.,TRBV9,TGTGCCAGCAGCGTAGCTGGGACTAGCGGGAGCATGGGGTACAATGAGCAGTTCTTC,CASSVAGTSGSMGYNEQFF
TRBJ2-4,20,.,.,TRBV6-2/TRBV6-3,TGTGCCAGCAGTTACTTGCCAGGGCGGACGGGAGTGGAAGCCAAAAACATTCAGTACTTC,CASSYLPGRTGVEAKNIQYF
TRBJ2-7,13,.,.,TRBV9,TGTGCCAGCAGCGTTAGCGCTGCCTACGAGCAGTACTTC,CASSVSAAYEQYF
TRBJ1-3,14,TRBD1,few,TRBV28,TGTGCCAGCAGTTTGGACAGGGCGGGAAACACCATATATTTT,CASSLDRAGNTIYF
TRBJ1-1,14,.,.,TRBV27,TGTGCCAGCAGGATAAACAGGGTTACCGCTGAAGCTTTCTTT,CASRINRVTAEAFF
TRBJ1-1,12,.,.,TRBV30,TGTGCCTGGAGCGCTGCGGGCACTGAAGCTTTCTTT,CAWSAAGTEAFF
TRBJ1-5,14,TRBD1,.,TRBV30,TGTGCCTGGACAGTACAGGGGGTTTATCAGCCCCAGCATTTT,CAWTVQGVYQPQHF
TRBJ1-5,15,TRBD1,.,TRBV28,TGTGCCAGCGTCTCCGGGACAGGGAGGAATCAGCCCCAGCATTTT,CASVSGTGRNQPQHF
TRBJ2-7,15,TRBD1,once,TRBV18,TGTGCCAGCTCACTAACCCAGGGGGAGTCCTACGAGCAGTACTTC,CASSLTQGESYEQYF
TRBJ2-7,15,TRBD2,.,TRBV19,TGTGCCAGTAGTGGATCCGGGACTAGCCTGGTCGAGCAGTACTTC,CASSGSGTSLVEQYF
TRBJ1-5,15,.,.,TRBV15,TGTGCCACCAGCGGTCAGGGTTTTGTTCCTCAGCCCCAGCATTTT,CATSGQGFVPQPQHF
TRBJ2-7,16,.,.,TRBV10-2,TGCGCCAGCAGTGAGCCCGGGACTCTAGCCTCCTACGAGCAGTACTTC,CASSEPGTLASYEQYF
TRBJ1-3,16,.,.,TRBV28,TGTGCCACCGCCCTCGGGACACCGTTCTCTGGAAACACCATATATTTT,CATALGTPFSGNTIYF
TRBJ2-7,14,TRBD1,.,TRBV6-5,TGTGCCAGCAGTAAGGGGACAGAAACCTACGAGCAGTACTTC,CASSKGTETYEQYF